This T cell receptor (beta chain) was documented in a study of blood T cell repertoires in COVID-19. Study-level information: Sites across the United States, Italy and Spain contributed samples from acute and convalescent COVID-19. PBMCs, B-cell-depleted T cells, or T cells were the source of the cDNA or gDNA that made up the material.

Per the original data handling: How many nucleated cells were present was estimated from reference gene primer amplification. TCRdb's table, derived via immunoSEQ multiplex PCR, lists solely in-frame clones and lacks some. The V and J calls and clone size were taken over from that table, and D and trimming were inferred from the DNA. The profile shows about 11,000 clones, around 75% of them singletons. Sequenced: peripheral blood. The receptor was isolated from a man in his 70s with active COVID-19.

The CDR3 is CASSQGQREQYF. The DNA of the CDR3 is TGTGCCAGCAGTCAGGGACAAAGGGAGCAGTACTTC. The gene calls are TRBV28 and TRBJ2-7; D possibly corresponds to TRBD1 (6 bases). The CDR3 loop spans 12 amino acids. Trimming removed 5 bases from V and 7 bases from J, with 12 bases in between. Germline values: CDR1 MDHEN, CDR2 SYDVKM.